This T cell receptor (beta chain) was identified in a study of T-cell memory formation after mild COVID-19. V was clipped by 5 bases and J by 7 bases, with 14 bases between them. The CDR3 extends over 14 amino acids. The germline V gene encodes CDR1 MNHEY and CDR2 SMNVEV (reference sequence). Constant-segment primers were used for 5'RACE, and the resulting TCR alpha and TCR beta cDNA libraries carried sample barcodes and UMIs. MiXCR, run by TCRdb on the 5' RACE reads, gives a single entry per CDR3 protein. Seen here are 260,000 or so distinct CDR3 sequences, around 15% observed once, and the top ten hold roughly 21%.

Sequencing used PBMCs or a T cell subset sorted from them (not recorded which). The sequence was collected from a man younger than 35 who had mild COVID-19 (a few samples of this study predate the infection). Cell type and time point are not known. The chain couples TRBV27 to TRBJ2-2; D call uncertain. CDR3 sequence: CASSLLVHDGELFF. The CDR3 coding sequence is TGTGCCAGCAGTCTATTAGTTCATGACGGGGAGCTGTTTTTT.